This entry concerns a single TCR beta chain. This sample was included in a study of somatic mutations in cytotoxic T cells in rheumatoid arthritis. V was pared by 1 base and J by 1 base, with 14 bases between. Germline lookup yields CDR1 SGHVS and CDR2 FQNEAQ. The CDR3 sequence is 16 residues long. Measured with immunoSEQ multiplex PCR; TCRdb has only the in-frame clones, and not every one. Counted here are approximately 21,000 clones, 70% to 90% occurring once; the ten biggest clones make up approximately 3.8%. The chain uses TRBV7-8 and TRBJ2-7, with a weak D call TRBD1 (5 bases). This TCR came from an adult with rheumatoid arthritis. Specimen: CD8+ T cells sorted from blood. The CDR3 bases are TGTGCCAGCAGCTTAGTGTATAGGGGTGGTTCCTACGAGCAGTACTTC. This sequence encodes CASSLVYRGGSYEQYF.